This record concerns one TCR beta chain sequence. The record originates from a study of beta chain features in type 1 diabetes. With V trimmed by 5 bases and J by 4 bases, 11 bases remained unmatched. CDR1 and CDR2 (germline): MNHNY, SVGAGI (reference sequence). CDR3 length equals 15 residues. Every bit of the isolated RNA underwent reverse transcription, so sequencing read expressed TCRB transcripts. Assay used: immunoSEQ multiplex PCR; TCRdb lists only in-frame clones, some missing. The data contain about 16,000 clones, 45% to 55% of them seen just once; the ten biggest clones take up over 0.4%. The sequenced material came from stem cell memory CD4+ T cells from blood. The rearrangement uses TRBV6-6 and TRBJ2-7, with 7 positions matching TRBD1. This TCR derives from a woman aged 18 to 35 in good health. The CDR3 loop reads CASSRDSWDLYEQYF. CDR3 coding DNA: TGTGCCAGCAGTCGGGACAGCTGGGATCTATACGAGCAGTACTTC.